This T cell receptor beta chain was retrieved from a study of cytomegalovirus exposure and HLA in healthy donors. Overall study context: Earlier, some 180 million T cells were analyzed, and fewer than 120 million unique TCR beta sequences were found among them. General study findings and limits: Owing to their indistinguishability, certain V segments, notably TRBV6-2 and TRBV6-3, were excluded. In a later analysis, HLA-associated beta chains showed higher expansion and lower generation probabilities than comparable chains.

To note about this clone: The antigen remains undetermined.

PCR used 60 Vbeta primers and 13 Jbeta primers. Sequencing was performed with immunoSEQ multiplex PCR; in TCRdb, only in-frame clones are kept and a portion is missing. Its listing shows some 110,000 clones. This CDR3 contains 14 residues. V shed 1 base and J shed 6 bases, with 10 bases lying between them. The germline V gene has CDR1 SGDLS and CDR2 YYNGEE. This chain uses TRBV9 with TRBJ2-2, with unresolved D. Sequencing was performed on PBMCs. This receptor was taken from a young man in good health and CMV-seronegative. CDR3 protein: CASSVQAQPGELFF. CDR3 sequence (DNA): TGTGCCAGCAGCGTACAAGCGCAGCCCGGGGAGCTGTTTTTT.